This is a list of T cell receptor beta chains from one sample in a study of shared clonotypes between healthy human individuals. The protocol was immunoSEQ multiplex PCR, while the TCRdb copy is restricted to in-frame clones and leaves out a portion. The sample holds roughly 76,000 clones, about 64% seen once. The material sequenced was memory CD8+ T cells sorted from blood. The receptor set was obtained from a man aged 25-45 years in good health. Both conserved end residues are part of each CDR3. A D gene is named only where the DNA matches it firmly. Expanded clones are given a class, and other clones once, few, many or no size at all.

cdr3_aa | cdr3_nt | j_call | v_call | d_call | clone_size
CASSPELAGAHTQYF | TGTGCCAGCAGCCCCGAACTAGCGGGGGCCCATACGCAGTATTTT | TRBJ2-3 | TRBV6-5 | TRBD2 | .
CASSATTQRRTQYF | TGCGCCAGCAGCGCGACTACCCAGAGGAGGACCCAGTACTTC | TRBJ2-5 | TRBV5-1 | . | few
CASSLPGGEETQYF | TGTGCCAGCAGCTTACCGGGCGGGGAAGAGACCCAGTACTTC | TRBJ2-5 | TRBV25-1 | . | .
CASSLGLGGHQPQHF | TGTGCCAGCAGCTTGGGGTTGGGGGGCCATCAGCCCCAGCATTTT | TRBJ1-5 | TRBV5-8 | . | few
CASSYATNEKLFF | TGCGCCAGCAGCTATGCAACTAATGAAAAACTGTTTTTT | TRBJ1-4 | TRBV5-1 | . | .
CASSYDGRGGQPQHF | TGTGCCAGCAGTTACGACGGACGGGGAGGTCAGCCCCAGCATTTT | TRBJ1-5 | TRBV6-5 | . | .
CASRHPKPTSGKRRTGELFF | TGTGCCAGCAGGCACCCGAAGCCGACTAGCGGGAAAAGGAGAACCGGGGAGCTGTTTTTT | TRBJ2-2 | TRBV2 | TRBD2 | few
CASSLVQDRGDYGYTF | TGTGCCAGCAGCTTAGTGCAGGACAGGGGGGACTATGGCTACACCTTC | TRBJ1-2 | TRBV7-4 | TRBD1 | .
CASSGTSGRLVTQYF | TGCGCCAGCAGTGGTACTAGCGGGAGGCTAGTAACCCAGTACTTC | TRBJ2-5 | TRBV10-2 | TRBD2 | .
CASSLGQGIVQYF | TGTGCCAGCAGCTTAGGACAGGGTATAGTTCAGTACTTC | TRBJ2-4 | TRBV11-2 | TRBD1 | .
CASSEGRWWQPQHF | TGTGCCAGCAGTGAAGGTCGTTGGTGGCAGCCCCAGCATTTT | TRBJ1-5 | TRBV6-1 | . | .
CASSLSAGRYEQYF | TGTGCCAGCAGCTTGTCAGCGGGGCGCTACGAGCAGTACTTC | TRBJ2-7 | TRBV5-5 | TRBD2 | .
CASRNGQPEAFF | TGTGCCAGCAGGAACGGACAGCCTGAAGCTTTCTTT | TRBJ1-1 | TRBV6-6 | . | .
CSVSEGYEQYF | TGCAGCGTATCGGAAGGCTACGAGCAGTACTTC | TRBJ2-7 | TRBV29-1 | . | .
CASSKDTGGPPKTQYF | TGTGCCAGCAGCAAGGATACGGGAGGGCCCCCCAAGACCCAGTACTTC | TRBJ2-5 | TRBV7-2 | TRBD2 | .
CASSSKGVVYEQYF | TGTGCCAGCAGCTCCAAGGGGGTTGTCTACGAGCAGTACTTC | TRBJ2-7 | TRBV7-2 | . | .
CASSLEAILPSEQYF | TGTGCCAGCAGCTTAGAGGCAATTCTCCCCTCCGAGCAGTACTTC | TRBJ2-7 | TRBV7-2 | . | .
CASSHFEAANTGELFF | TGCGCCAGCAGCCACTTCGAAGCCGCGAACACCGGGGAGCTGTTTTTT | TRBJ2-2 | TRBV4-1 | . | .
CASSGGEDTRDTQYF | TGTGCCAGCAGTGGGGGTGAAGATACACGAGATACGCAGTATTTT | TRBJ2-3 | TRBV27 | . | once
CASSSRDNPLNEQFF | TGTGCCAGCAGCTCTCGGGACAACCCGTTAAATGAGCAGTTCTTC | TRBJ2-1 | TRBV11-3 | . | .
CASSEYETGETEAFF | TGTGCCAGCAGTGAATATGAGACAGGGGAGACTGAAGCTTTCTTT | TRBJ1-1 | TRBV25-1 | TRBD1 | .
CASSGLVEPDTQYF | TGTGCCAGCAGTGGCTTGGTGGAGCCAGATACGCAGTATTTT | TRBJ2-3 | TRBV6-1 | . | .
CASSLEDGYEQYF | TGTGCCAGCAGCTTGGAGGACGGCTACGAGCAGTACTTC | TRBJ2-7 | TRBV5-4 | . | .
CASSLKGTADYGYTF | TGTGCCAGCAGTTTAAAAGGGACAGCTGACTATGGCTACACCTTC | TRBJ1-2 | TRBV27 | TRBD1 | .
CAEGQGRLGEEAEDTQYF | TGTGCCGAGGGGCAGGGTCGGTTGGGGGAGGAAGCTGAAGATACGCAGTATTTT | TRBJ2-3 | TRBV7-9 | . | .
CASSLRAGGSTDTQYF | TGCGCCAGCAGCTTGCGAGCGGGAGGCAGCACAGATACGCAGTATTTT | TRBJ2-3 | TRBV5-1 | TRBD2 | .
CASSLAPGGNTEAFF | TGTGCCAGCAGTCTCGCCCCCGGAGGGAACACTGAAGCTTTCTTT | TRBJ1-1 | TRBV6-5 | . | .
CASSPLERYYGYTF | TGTGCCAGCAGCCCCCTAGAGCGATACTATGGCTACACCTTC | TRBJ1-2 | TRBV7-9 | . | .
CASRGTSAQETQYF | TGCGCCAGCAGAGGGACTAGCGCCCAAGAGACCCAGTACTTC | TRBJ2-5 | TRBV5-1 | TRBD2 | .
CASSPLWDFAEQYF | TGTGCCAGCAGTCCTCTTTGGGACTTTGCCGAGCAGTACTTC | TRBJ2-7 | TRBV28 | . | few
CASSSVGGQYF | TGTGCCAGCAGCTCCGTTGGTGGGCAGTACTTC | TRBJ2-7 | TRBV7-2 | . | .
CASSLDGGGSYEQYF | TGTGCCAGCAGCTTAGACGGCGGAGGCTCCTACGAGCAGTACTTC | TRBJ2-7 | TRBV7-6 | . | .
CAISGTGEETQYF | TGTGCCATCAGTGGGACAGGGGAAGAGACCCAGTACTTC | TRBJ2-5 | TRBV10-3 | TRBD1 | once
CASSFLSGTLYGYTF | TGTGCCAGCAGTTTTCTTTCCGGGACACTCTATGGCTACACCTTC | TRBJ1-2 | TRBV28 | . | .
CASSFVNGLINTGELFF | TGTGCCAGCAGCTTCGTTAATGGACTTATAAACACCGGGGAGCTGTTTTTT | TRBJ2-2 | TRBV7-8 | . | .
CASSPFVASGSYTDTQYF | TGTGCCAGCAGTCCGTTCGTAGCTAGCGGGAGTTACACAGATACGCAGTATTTT | TRBJ2-3 | TRBV28 | TRBD2 | .
CASRASPTASYEQYF | TGTGCCAGCAGGGCCAGCCCCACGGCCTCCTACGAGCAGTACTTC | TRBJ2-7 | TRBV2 | . | many
CSVVDREAFF | TGCAGCGTTGTAGATAGGGAAGCTTTCTTT | TRBJ1-1 | TRBV29-1 | . | .
CASSPQGFSAGNTIYF | TGTGCCAGCAGCCCCCAGGGGTTCTCGGCTGGAAACACCATATATTTT | TRBJ1-3 | TRBV7-6 | . | few
CASSVLDNEQFF | TGTGCCAGCAGTGTTCTAGACAATGAGCAGTTCTTC | TRBJ2-1 | TRBV25-1 | . | .
CASSLPPAGVNEQFF | TGTGCCAGCAGCTTACCGCCAGCGGGTGTCAATGAGCAGTTCTTC | TRBJ2-1 | TRBV11-3 | . | .
CASSGRGQGSNQPQHF | TGTGCCAGCAGTGGAAGGGGACAGGGCTCCAATCAGCCCCAGCATTTT | TRBJ1-5 | TRBV25-1 | TRBD1 | .
CASSLESGRPTLGQFF | TGTGCCAGCAGCTTGGAAAGCGGGCGCCCTACCCTAGGGCAGTTCTTC | TRBJ2-1 | TRBV5-5 | . | .
CASFLLVGGGTEAFF | TGTGCCAGCTTCTTGCTGGTCGGAGGAGGCACTGAAGCTTTCTTT | TRBJ1-1 | TRBV2 | . | .
CASRSDRVNTGELFF | TGTGCCAGCAGGTCGGACAGGGTGAACACCGGGGAGCTGTTTTTT | TRBJ2-2 | TRBV2 | TRBD1 | .
CASSIFASSYNEQFF | TGTGCCAGCAGTATCTTCGCGAGCTCCTACAATGAGCAGTTCTTC | TRBJ2-1 | TRBV27 | . | .
CASSPRSYGYTF | TGTGCCAGCAGTCCTCGGAGCTATGGCTACACCTTC | TRBJ1-2 | TRBV28 | . | once
CASSSHQSVYGYTF | TGTGCCAGCAGTTCCCACCAAAGCGTTTATGGCTACACCTTC | TRBJ1-2 | TRBV28 | . | once
CASSLAGDSTGELFF | TGTGCCAGCAGTCTAGCGGGAGATAGCACCGGGGAGCTGTTTTTT | TRBJ2-2 | TRBV6-4 | TRBD2 | many
CASSLDWTGYETQYF | TGTGCCAGCAGCTTAGACTGGACAGGGTATGAGACCCAGTACTTC | TRBJ2-5 | TRBV7-9 | TRBD1 | .
CASSLAGGGSTLAQYF | TGTGCCAGCAGCTTAGCGGGAGGGGGTAGCACATTGGCGCAGTATTTT | TRBJ2-3 | TRBV7-8 | . | .
CASWTGDGHIPDTQYF | TGCGCCAGTTGGACCGGAGACGGTCACATCCCCGATACGCAGTATTTT | TRBJ2-3 | TRBV5-1 | . | many
CASKGTAYEQYF | TGCGCCAGCAAGGGGACAGCCTACGAGCAGTACTTC | TRBJ2-7 | TRBV5-1 | TRBD1 | .
CASSPRAVSSYEQYF | TGTGCCAGCTCACCCCGGGCTGTGAGCTCCTACGAGCAGTACTTC | TRBJ2-7 | TRBV18 | . | .
CASSQESLGGEAGPSNEQFF | TGTGCCAGCAGCCAAGAGTCGTTGGGAGGGGAGGCGGGACCCTCCAATGAGCAGTTCTTC | TRBJ2-1 | TRBV4-2 | TRBD2 | .